The 10 T cell receptor beta chains in this list originate from one sample, sequenced in a study of blood T cell repertoires in COVID-19. Method: immunoSEQ multiplex PCR; TCRdb's copy keeps in-frame clones and lacks some. This sample has hundreds of thousands of clones, with under 90% found just once. The sequenced material came from PBMCs or T cells enriched from blood (not recorded which). Receptor source: a woman aged 30 to 39 who had recovered from COVID-19.

The chain joins TRBV7-3 to TRBJ2-5; 7 nucleotides agree with TRBD2. Germline lookup yields CDR1 SGHTA and CDR2 FQGTGA. The CDR3 covers 15 residues. J gave up 5 bases and V 1 base, and 7 bases lay outside the gene matches. The chain's CDR3 is CASSLRVSGGETQYF. The CDR3 bases are TGTGCCAGCAGCTTAAGGGTCTCCGGGGGGGAGACCCAGTACTTC. Combining the CDR3 with reference TRBV7-3 and TRBJ2-5 gives the whole variable domain GAGVSQTPSNKVTEKGKYVELRCDPISGHTALYWYRQSLGQGPEFLIYFQGTGAADDSGLPNDRFFAVRPEGSVSTLKIQRTERGDSAVYLCASSLRVSGGETQYFGPGTRLLVL.

This clone was seen once. The chain links TRBV4-2 to TRBJ2-7, with a possible D match to TRBD1 (6 bases). The CDR3 loop spans 16 amino acids. With 0 bases removed from V and 0 bases from J, the gap between germline ends came to 12 bases. Germline-derived CDR1 and CDR2 are LGHNA and YNFKEQ. The CDR3 nucleotides are TGTGCCAGCAGCCAAGAACCAGGGGAAAGCTCCTACGAGCAGTACTTC. Encoded protein: CASSQEPGESSYEQYF.

This rearrangement joins TRBV4-3 to TRBJ1-2; no firm D call. Trimming shortened V by 0 bases and J by 5 bases, and 10 bases separated the two germline ends. The germline CDR1 and CDR2 sequences are LGHNA and YSLEER. The CDR3 has 14 amino acids. The chain's CDR3 is CASSQDRQIYGYTF. The DNA of the CDR3 is TGCGCCAGCAGCCAAGACAGGCAGATATATGGCTACACCTTC.

The chain combines TRBV7-6 with TRBJ2-1, with a weak D call TRBD2 (7 bases). Germline V gene sequence: CDR1 SGHVS, CDR2 FNYEAQ. V dropped 1 base and J dropped 9 bases, with 19 bases sitting between them. The CDR3 consists of 16 residues. CDR3 residues: CASSLVGGRDTIEQFF. CDR3 in DNA: TGTGCCAGCAGCTTAGTGGGGGGGCGTGATACGATTGAGCAGTTCTTC.

The chain is built from TRBV19 and TRBJ2-1; 7 nucleotides agree with TRBD2. CDR3 size: 14 residues. Germline values: CDR1 LNHDA, CDR2 SQIVND (reference sequence). Germline trimming cut 9 bases from V and 5 bases from J; bases unmatched to any gene: 10. This chain's CDR3 is CASRQRGAHNEQFF. Here the CDR3 DNA reads TGTGCCAGCCGACAGCGGGGAGCCCACAATGAGCAGTTCTTC.

The genes are TRBV27 and TRBJ1-2; possibly TRBD1 for D (5 bases). The germline CDR1 and CDR2 sequences are MNHEY and SMNVEV (reference sequence). V was cut by 0 bases and J by 4 bases, with 9 bases left in between. CDR3 length: 14 residues. CDR3 coding DNA: TGTGCCAGCAGTTTATCGGGACTGATCTATGGCTACACCTTC. Translating gives CASSLSGLIYGYTF.

V usage is TRBV6-2 or TRBV6-3 and J usage is TRBJ1-2, with D tentatively TRBD1 (5 bases). Germline assignment: CDR1 MNHEY and CDR2 SVGEGT. Trimming cost V 2 bases and J 4 bases, with 11 bases left between them. The CDR3 runs to 14 residues. CDR3 sequence reads: CASSYDSGIYGYTF. The CDR3 DNA follows: TGTGCCAGCAGTTACGACTCAGGGATCTATGGCTACACCTTC.

V and J are TRBV2 and TRBJ2-3; D perhaps matches TRBD1 (6 bases). Deletions cut 9 bases from V and 3 bases from J, with 13 bases between. The CDR3 contains 13 residues. Germline CDR1 SNHLY, CDR2 FYNNEI. CDR3 DNA sequence: TGTGCCAGATCCAGGGGTAGGACAGATACGCAGTATTTT. It yields the protein CARSRGRTDTQYF.

This chain uses TRBV5-1 with TRBJ2-3, with TRBD2 matching 12 bases. Germline-derived CDR1 and CDR2 are SGHRS and YFSETQ. J lost 4 bases, V lost 3 bases, and 3 bases had no gene match. The CDR3 has 15 residues. The CDR3 sequence is CASSYRTSGADTQYF. Written as DNA, the CDR3 is TGCGCCAGCAGCTACAGGACTAGCGGGGCAGATACGCAGTATTTT.

The chain has TRBV19 and TRBJ1-4, with 8 nucleotides matching TRBD1. This CDR3 comprises 16 residues. V was clipped by 5 bases and J by 3 bases; unmatched bases: 8. In germline, CDR1 is LNHDA, CDR2 SQIVND (reference sequence). This CDR3 reads CASSRPRQGSNEKLFF. Here the CDR3 DNA reads TGTGCCAGTAGTCGACCCAGACAGGGGTCTAATGAAAAACTGTTTTTT.